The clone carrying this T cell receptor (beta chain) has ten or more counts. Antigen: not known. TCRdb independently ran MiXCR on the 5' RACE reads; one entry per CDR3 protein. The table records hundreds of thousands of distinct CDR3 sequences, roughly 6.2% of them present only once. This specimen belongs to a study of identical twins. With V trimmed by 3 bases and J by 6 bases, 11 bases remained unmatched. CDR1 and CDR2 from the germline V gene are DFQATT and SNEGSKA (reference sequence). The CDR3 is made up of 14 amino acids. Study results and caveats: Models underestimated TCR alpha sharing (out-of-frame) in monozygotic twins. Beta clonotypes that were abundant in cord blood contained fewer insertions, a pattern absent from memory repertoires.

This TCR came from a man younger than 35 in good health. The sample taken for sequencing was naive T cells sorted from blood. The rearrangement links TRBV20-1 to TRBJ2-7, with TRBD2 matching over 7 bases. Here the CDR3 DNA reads TGCAGTGCTAGGGAAGCGGGGTCTCCTCCCGAGCAGTACTTC. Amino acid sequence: CSAREAGSPPEQYF.